This entry features one T cell receptor beta chain sequence. The target of this receptor is not known. Qualities for individual bases were not recorded, and no much larger clone is one base off. The identical CDR3 is also encoded by other nucleotide sequences in the sample. Library preparation was by the immunoSEQ multiplex PCR assay. TCRdb's version of the immuneACCESS table is confined to in-frame rearrangements and falls short of the full clone set. An unresolved V gene accounts for under half of the shortfall where checked; the remainder is of unknown origin. The sample table contains under 90,000 clones; only one count was recorded for around 93% of them. The ten largest account for approximately 0.22% of the sample. The data stem from a study of technical replicates of blood from a handful of donors (TCRdb year 2017). From the germline V gene, CDR1 is SGHRS and CDR2 is YFSETQ. V was cut back by 2 bases and J by 1 base, leaving a gap of 10 bases between them. The CDR3 covers 15 residues, taking in both the cysteine and the phenylalanine. The DNA shown is the 45-base CDR3, in frame from base 1.

The source material was T cells isolated from PBMCs. This sequence was found in a human donor in good health. Rearrangement joined TRBV5-1 to TRBJ2-1; a weak D assignment points to TRBD2 (7 bases agree). The nucleotide sequence is TGCGCCAGCAGCTTAGGGGGGGGGTCCTACAATGAGCAGTTCTTC. This yields the protein CASSLGGGSYNEQFF.